These T cell receptor beta chains were read from a single sample in a study of CD8 T cells in Susac syndrome. TCRdb passed the immunoSEQ multiplex PCR reads through MiXCR, listing each CDR3 protein once. Among 75,000 to 80,000 distinct CDR3 sequences listed, roughly 95% were seen once. The sequencing sample was made of CD8+ T cells from PBMCs. These receptors originate from a human donor with Susac syndrome. CDR3s include the opening cysteine and the closing phenylalanine or tryptophan. Each record gives: clone size, V gene, D gene, J gene, CDR3 length, CDR3 DNA, CDR3 protein. A D gene is named only where the DNA matches it firmly. Expanded clones get a size class; other rows say once, few or many, or leave the size out.

clone_size: -; v_call: TRBV29-1; d_call: TRBD1; j_call: TRBJ2-3; cdr3_length: 15; cdr3_nt: TGCAGCGCCGGACGACAGGGGATGGGCACAGATACGCAGTATTTT; cdr3_aa: CSAGRQGMGTDTQYF
clone_size: -; v_call: TRBV9; d_call: -; j_call: TRBJ1-1; cdr3_length: 16; cdr3_nt: TGTGCCAGCAGCGTAGGAGTCGGGGCGCGTCGAACTGAAGCTTTCTTT; cdr3_aa: CASSVGVGARRTEAFF
clone_size: -; v_call: TRBV12-5; d_call: -; j_call: TRBJ1-1; cdr3_length: 15; cdr3_nt: TGTGCTAGTGGTTTGGTAACCCCCCTGAACACTGAAGCTTTCTTT; cdr3_aa: CASGLVTPLNTEAFF
clone_size: -; v_call: TRBV7-9; d_call: -; j_call: TRBJ1-1; cdr3_length: 14; cdr3_nt: TGTGCCAGCAGCTTACGACAGCAGAACACTGAAGCTTTCTTT; cdr3_aa: CASSLRQQNTEAFF
clone_size: -; v_call: TRBV20-1; d_call: -; j_call: TRBJ2-7; cdr3_length: 16; cdr3_nt: TGCAGTGCTAGGCCTACGGTCAGGACGAGCTCCTACGAGCAGTACTTC; cdr3_aa: CSARPTVRTSSYEQYF
clone_size: -; v_call: TRBV7-6; d_call: -; j_call: TRBJ2-3; cdr3_length: 17; cdr3_nt: TGTGCCAGCACCCCTGAATGGTCCGGACCTAGCACAGATACGCAGTATTTT; cdr3_aa: CASTPEWSGPSTDTQYF
clone_size: once; v_call: TRBV14; d_call: -; j_call: TRBJ1-4; cdr3_length: 13; cdr3_nt: TGTGCCAGCAGCCAGTACATGGGGGAAAAACTGTTTTTT; cdr3_aa: CASSQYMGEKLFF
clone_size: -; v_call: TRBV29-1; d_call: -; j_call: TRBJ2-5; cdr3_length: 14; cdr3_nt: TGCAGCGTTGAGCTGGAGGGGTTGCAAGAGACCCAGTACTTC; cdr3_aa: CSVELEGLQETQYF
clone_size: -; v_call: TRBV7-8; d_call: -; j_call: TRBJ1-5; cdr3_length: 13; cdr3_nt: TGTGCCAGCAGGGGGAGGTACGGTCAGCCCCAGCATTTT; cdr3_aa: CASRGRYGQPQHF
clone_size: -; v_call: TRBV1; d_call: -; j_call: TRBJ2-7; cdr3_length: 10; cdr3_nt: TGCACCAGCAGGTTGAGGGAGCAGTACTTC; cdr3_aa: CTSRLREQYF
clone_size: -; v_call: TRBV10-2; d_call: -; j_call: TRBJ2-3; cdr3_length: 13; cdr3_nt: TGCGCCAGCAGTTCCGAGAAACCTGATACGCAGTATTTT; cdr3_aa: CASSSEKPDTQYF
clone_size: -; v_call: TRBV30; d_call: -; j_call: TRBJ1-1; cdr3_length: 12; cdr3_nt: TGTGCCTGGACTCAGGGTGGCACTGAAGCTTTCTTT; cdr3_aa: CAWTQGGTEAFF
clone_size: -; v_call: TRBV9; d_call: -; j_call: TRBJ1-1; cdr3_length: 17; cdr3_nt: TGTGCCAGCAGCGTAGGTCGATCAACTTCAATGAACACTGAAGCTTTCTTT; cdr3_aa: CASSVGRSTSMNTEAFF
clone_size: few; v_call: TRBV27; d_call: TRBD1; j_call: TRBJ1-2; cdr3_length: 11; cdr3_nt: TGTGCCAGCAGTTCAGGGGGTGGCTACACCTTC; cdr3_aa: CASSSGGGYTF
clone_size: -; v_call: TRBV7-2; d_call: -; j_call: TRBJ2-7; cdr3_length: 15; cdr3_nt: TGTGCCAGCAGCTTAAGCCGGGCATTACCCTACGAGCAGTACTTC; cdr3_aa: CASSLSRALPYEQYF
clone_size: once; v_call: TRBV6-2/TRBV6-3; d_call: -; j_call: TRBJ2-7; cdr3_length: 14; cdr3_nt: TGTGCCAGCAGTTACTCCCACAGGGACTACGAGCAGTACTTC; cdr3_aa: CASSYSHRDYEQYF
clone_size: -; v_call: TRBV13; d_call: TRBD2; j_call: TRBJ2-1; cdr3_length: 15; cdr3_nt: TGTGCCAGCAGCAACAGCGGGGCTCCCTACAATGAGCAGTTCTTC; cdr3_aa: CASSNSGAPYNEQFF
clone_size: -; v_call: TRBV3-1; d_call: -; j_call: TRBJ2-5; cdr3_length: 15; cdr3_nt: TGTGCCAGCAGCCAAGGTAGAGCGGTCCAAGAGACCCAGTACTTC; cdr3_aa: CASSQGRAVQETQYF
clone_size: -; v_call: TRBV7-9; d_call: TRBD1; j_call: TRBJ1-1; cdr3_length: 13; cdr3_nt: TGTGCCAGCAGCCCCGAGGGGGCGGCTGAAGCTTTCTTT; cdr3_aa: CASSPEGAAEAFF
clone_size: -; v_call: TRBV4-1; d_call: TRBD2; j_call: TRBJ2-3; cdr3_length: 17; cdr3_nt: TGCGCCAGCAGCCTAAGACATAGCGGGGGGCCCACAGATACGCAGTATTTT; cdr3_aa: CASSLRHSGGPTDTQYF
clone_size: -; v_call: TRBV6-5; d_call: -; j_call: TRBJ2-3; cdr3_length: 17; cdr3_nt: TGTGCCAGCAGTTACTCGCCGGGGGTTGGGGTAGAGGATACGCAGTATTTT; cdr3_aa: CASSYSPGVGVEDTQYF
clone_size: -; v_call: TRBV2; d_call: TRBD1; j_call: TRBJ2-7; cdr3_length: 15; cdr3_nt: TGTGCCAGCAGCCCCTTACAGGGGGCTCCCGCCGGGCAGTACTTC; cdr3_aa: CASSPLQGAPAGQYF
clone_size: -; v_call: TRBV5-5; d_call: -; j_call: TRBJ2-7; cdr3_length: 13; cdr3_nt: TGTGCCAGCAGCCTTGATCCGATGGCCGAGCAGTACTTC; cdr3_aa: CASSLDPMAEQYF
clone_size: -; v_call: TRBV7-8; d_call: TRBD2; j_call: TRBJ2-7; cdr3_length: 12; cdr3_nt: TGTGCCAGCAGCCCGGGGGGCTACGAGCAGTACTTC; cdr3_aa: CASSPGGYEQYF
clone_size: -; v_call: TRBV7-8; d_call: -; j_call: TRBJ1-1; cdr3_length: 11; cdr3_nt: TGTGCCAGCAGCGAGGGCACTGAAGCTTTCTTT; cdr3_aa: CASSEGTEAFF
clone_size: -; v_call: TRBV6-6; d_call: -; j_call: TRBJ2-3; cdr3_length: 13; cdr3_nt: TGTGCCAGCAGTTACCTCCTCACAGATACGCAGTATTTT; cdr3_aa: CASSYLLTDTQYF
clone_size: -; v_call: TRBV20-1; d_call: -; j_call: TRBJ2-7; cdr3_length: 12; cdr3_nt: TGCAGTGCCGGGGAAAGCTCCTACGAGCAGTACTTC; cdr3_aa: CSAGESSYEQYF
clone_size: -; v_call: TRBV29-1; d_call: TRBD2; j_call: TRBJ2-1; cdr3_length: 13; cdr3_nt: TGCAGCGTTGCACTAGCGGGGGGGAATGAGCAGTTCTTC; cdr3_aa: CSVALAGGNEQFF
clone_size: -; v_call: TRBV6-5; d_call: TRBD1; j_call: TRBJ2-5; cdr3_length: 17; cdr3_nt: TGTGCCAGCAGTTTTCACCCGGGACAGGGTTATAATGAGACCCAGTACTTC; cdr3_aa: CASSFHPGQGYNETQYF
clone_size: -; v_call: TRBV12-3/TRBV12-4; d_call: TRBD1; j_call: TRBJ1-1; cdr3_length: 15; cdr3_nt: TGTGCCAGCAGTGACAGGGGATCCGGGGCCACTGAAGCTTTCTTT; cdr3_aa: CASSDRGSGATEAFF
clone_size: -; v_call: TRBV15; d_call: -; j_call: TRBJ1-2; cdr3_length: 16; cdr3_nt: TGTGCCACCAGCAACTTCCCGGGGGGCCGAAACTATGGCTACACCTTC; cdr3_aa: CATSNFPGGRNYGYTF
clone_size: -; v_call: TRBV4-1; d_call: -; j_call: TRBJ2-5; cdr3_length: 15; cdr3_nt: TGCGCCAGCAGCCAGATGGTCGGAGGATCGGAGACCCAGTACTTC; cdr3_aa: CASSQMVGGSETQYF
clone_size: once; v_call: TRBV12-5; d_call: -; j_call: TRBJ2-1; cdr3_length: 13; cdr3_nt: TGTGCTAGTGCTGGACTATCCTACAATGAGCAGTTCTTC; cdr3_aa: CASAGLSYNEQFF
clone_size: -; v_call: TRBV24-1; d_call: -; j_call: TRBJ2-1; cdr3_length: 14; cdr3_nt: TGTGCCACCAGCGGATTGAGCTCCTACAATGAGCAGTTCTTC; cdr3_aa: CATSGLSSYNEQFF
clone_size: -; v_call: TRBV6-5; d_call: -; j_call: TRBJ2-7; cdr3_length: 15; cdr3_nt: TGTGCCAGCAGTCTAACGGGACCCTGGGCCTACGAGCAGTACTTC; cdr3_aa: CASSLTGPWAYEQYF
clone_size: -; v_call: TRBV4-1; d_call: TRBD2; j_call: TRBJ2-7; cdr3_length: 15; cdr3_nt: TGCGCCAGCAGCCAAGGGACTAGCCCCTTTTACGAGCAGTACTTC; cdr3_aa: CASSQGTSPFYEQYF
clone_size: -; v_call: TRBV12-5; d_call: -; j_call: TRBJ2-7; cdr3_length: 13; cdr3_nt: TGTGCTAGTCAAAGAGGGGCTTCCTACGAGCAGTACTTC; cdr3_aa: CASQRGASYEQYF
clone_size: -; v_call: TRBV11-2; d_call: TRBD1; j_call: TRBJ2-1; cdr3_length: 15; cdr3_nt: TGTGCCAGCAGCCGCTCCGGGACAGAGCACAATGAGCAGTTCTTC; cdr3_aa: CASSRSGTEHNEQFF
clone_size: once; v_call: TRBV20-1; d_call: TRBD2; j_call: TRBJ2-3; cdr3_length: 14; cdr3_nt: TGCAGTGCTTTAAAGCGGGGGAGCACAGATACGCAGTATTTT; cdr3_aa: CSALKRGSTDTQYF
clone_size: -; v_call: TRBV9; d_call: TRBD2; j_call: TRBJ2-7; cdr3_length: 13; cdr3_nt: TGTGCCAGCAGCGAGCGGGGGACATACGAGCAGTACTTC; cdr3_aa: CASSERGTYEQYF
clone_size: -; v_call: TRBV7-9; d_call: TRBD2; j_call: TRBJ2-5; cdr3_length: 14; cdr3_nt: TGTGCCAGCAGCTACCTAGCGGGAGGGGAGACCCAGTACTTC; cdr3_aa: CASSYLAGGETQYF
clone_size: -; v_call: TRBV29-1; d_call: TRBD2; j_call: TRBJ2-7; cdr3_length: 13; cdr3_nt: TGCAGCTATCGGGGAGGGCTCTCCTACGAGCAGTACTTC; cdr3_aa: CSYRGGLSYEQYF
clone_size: once; v_call: TRBV7-3; d_call: -; j_call: TRBJ2-3; cdr3_length: 15; cdr3_nt: TGTGCCAGCACCCCGGTGGGCGGAAGCACAGATACGCAGTATTTT; cdr3_aa: CASTPVGGSTDTQYF
clone_size: -; v_call: TRBV29-1; d_call: -; j_call: TRBJ2-7; cdr3_length: 12; cdr3_nt: TGCAGCGTCAGGGGCAGGAACTACGAGCAGTACTTC; cdr3_aa: CSVRGRNYEQYF
clone_size: -; v_call: TRBV25-1; d_call: TRBD1; j_call: TRBJ2-7; cdr3_length: 13; cdr3_nt: TGTGCCAGCAGGAAGACAGGGACCTACGAGCAGTACTTC; cdr3_aa: CASRKTGTYEQYF
clone_size: few; v_call: TRBV9; d_call: -; j_call: TRBJ2-1; cdr3_length: 14; cdr3_nt: TGTGCCAGCAGCGTACCTACACGGCTCAATGAGCAGTTCTTC; cdr3_aa: CASSVPTRLNEQFF
clone_size: -; v_call: TRBV19; d_call: -; j_call: TRBJ2-1; cdr3_length: 13; cdr3_nt: TGTGCCAGTAGTTTTAACCCAGGGAATGAGCAGTTCTTC; cdr3_aa: CASSFNPGNEQFF
clone_size: -; v_call: TRBV10-2; d_call: -; j_call: TRBJ1-1; cdr3_length: 17; cdr3_nt: TGCGCCAGCAGTGAGTCGTTCTTTGGACGGGTGAACACTGAAGCTTTCTTT; cdr3_aa: CASSESFFGRVNTEAFF
clone_size: once; v_call: TRBV7-9; d_call: -; j_call: TRBJ2-5; cdr3_length: 16; cdr3_nt: TGTGCCAGCAGCTCCGCCCGGGATCCCAGCGAAGAGACCCAGTACTTC; cdr3_aa: CASSSARDPSEETQYF
clone_size: -; v_call: TRBV7-9; d_call: TRBD1; j_call: TRBJ1-5; cdr3_length: 17; cdr3_nt: TGTGCCAGCAGCTCCCCCCCGACAGGGCGAGAGAATCAGCCCCAGCATTTT; cdr3_aa: CASSSPPTGRENQPQHF
clone_size: -; v_call: TRBV2; d_call: -; j_call: TRBJ2-7; cdr3_length: 13; cdr3_nt: TGTGCCAGCAGTGAGGTATGGAAGGACGAGCAGTACTTC; cdr3_aa: CASSEVWKDEQYF
clone_size: once; v_call: TRBV7-9; d_call: -; j_call: TRBJ2-2; cdr3_length: 15; cdr3_nt: TGTGCCAGCAGCCTGCTGGGGGCCTCCACCGGGGAGCTGTTTTTT; cdr3_aa: CASSLLGASTGELFF
clone_size: once; v_call: TRBV18; d_call: TRBD1; j_call: TRBJ2-5; cdr3_length: 16; cdr3_nt: TGTGCCAGCCCAGACGAACAGGGGGACCCCCTTGAGACCCAGTACTTC; cdr3_aa: CASPDEQGDPLETQYF
clone_size: once; v_call: TRBV9; d_call: -; j_call: TRBJ1-2; cdr3_length: 13; cdr3_nt: TGTGCCAGCAGAGGAGCCGTATTCTATGGCTACACCTTC; cdr3_aa: CASRGAVFYGYTF